These 18 T cell receptor beta chains share one sample of origin, sequenced in a study of T cell clonotyping in hematopoietic cell transplantation (dated by TCRdb to the early 2020s). Receptor amplification or capture employed the immunoSEQ multiplex PCR assay. The clones in this table, taken by TCRdb from immuneACCESS, are in-frame only. Not every clone is retained; where verified, under half of the shortfall comes from an unresolved V gene, and the cause of the rest is unknown. This sample holds 40,000 to 45,000 clones; around 94% were observed only once. About 0.81% of the sample comes from the top ten. Sequenced material: peripheral blood mononuclear cells. The origin of the receptors is a woman between 50 and 59 years old in good health. Some clones in this sample may be carry-over from other donors' samples.

This chain joins TRBV7-8 and TRBJ1-1, with D maybe TRBD1 (6 bases). V was shortened by 5 bases and J by 11 bases, with 15 bases between the two germline ends. The germline V gene encodes CDR1 SGHVS and CDR2 FQNEAQ. The CDR3 runs to 12 residues. CDR3 residues: CASSPAGEEAFF. The CDR3 bases are TGTGCCAGCAGCCCCGCAGGGGAAGAGGCTTTCTTT.

The rearrangement uses TRBV4-3 and TRBJ2-3; 12 bases map to TRBD2. The CDR3 has 18 residues. With V trimmed by 0 bases and J by 3 bases, 7 bases remained unmatched. The germline gives CDR1 LGHNA, CDR2 YSLEER. The CDR3 spells CASSQDPSLAGGTDTQYF. The CDR3 nucleotides read TGCGCCAGCAGCCAAGATCCCTCTCTAGCGGGGGGGACAGATACGCAGTATTTT.

V and J are TRBV18 and TRBJ2-7, with 9 bases lining up with TRBD1. The V gene end was trimmed by 6 bases and the J gene end by 9 bases; junction bases not matched to a gene: 9. From germline, CDR1 is KGHSH and CDR2 LQKENI. CDR3 length equals 13 residues. The CDR3 region is CASSSGQGTGQYF. CDR3 DNA: TGTGCCAGCTCTTCCGGACAGGGGACGGGGCAGTACTTC.

This clone was seen only once. The gene calls are TRBV5-5 and TRBJ2-7; TRBD1 or TRBD2 may be the D gene (5 bases each). This CDR3 has 16 residues. The ends were cut back, 4 bases at V and 4 bases at J, with 21 bases in the middle. The germline CDR1 and CDR2 sequences are SGHKS and YYEKEE (reference sequence). CDR3: CASSPLSRDLQYEQYF. CDR3 in DNA: TGTGCCAGCAGCCCATTAAGTAGGGACCTTCAATACGAGCAGTACTTC.

This clone was detected once. The chain is built from TRBV21-1 and TRBJ1-2; the table's TRBD1 call for D was not verified on the DNA. TRBV21-1 is flagged as a pseudogene. This CDR3 region has 14 residues. Written as DNA, the CDR3 is TGTGCCCACAAACCGGGACAGCTTGAGTATGGCTACACCTTC. This gives the protein CAHKPGQLEYGYTF.

This chain connects TRBV27 to TRBJ1-1, with 9 bases that match TRBD1. Germline-derived CDR1 and CDR2 are MNHEY and SMNVEV (reference sequence). The CDR3 extends over 21 amino acids. V was clipped by 6 bases and J by 2 bases; unmatched bases: 25. CDR3 loop: CASSRTGVTRGRQGPNTEAFF. The CDR3 DNA reads as TGTGCCAGCAGCCGGACAGGGGTGACAAGGGGGAGACAAGGGCCAAACACTGAAGCTTTCTTT.

The genes are TRBV12-5 and TRBJ1-6, with 7 bases fitting TRBD1. The V gene end was trimmed by 7 bases and the J gene end by 7 bases; junction bases not matched to a gene: 4. In germline, CDR1 is LGHNT, CDR2 FRNRAP. The CDR3 has 13 amino acids. For the CDR3, the DNA is TGTGCTAGTGCCAGGGGACAGAATTCACCCCTCCACTTT. The encoded protein is CASARGQNSPLHF.

J is TRBJ2-1 and V is TRBV25-1; 9 bases are a match to TRBD2. The CDR3 covers 16 residues. Germline loops: CDR1 MGHDK, CDR2 SYGVNS. Trimming took 2 bases from V and 6 from J; bases not matched to a gene: 8. For the CDR3, the DNA is TGTGCCAGCAGTGAAGCGCGCCGCGGGGGGGCCAATGAGCAGTTCTTC. As protein: CASSEARRGGANEQFF. The full variable domain, its missing parts supplied by reference TRBV25-1 and TRBJ2-1, is EADIYQTPRYLVIGTGKKITLECSQTMGHDKMYWYQQDPGMELHLIHYSYGVNSTEKGDLSSESTVSRIRTEHFPLTLESARPSHTSQYLCASSEARRGGANEQFFGPGTRLTVL.

The chain carries TRBV30 and TRBJ1-1; maybe TRBD1 (5 bases). The V gene lost 4 bases and the J gene lost 10 bases, with 16 bases spanning the gap. Germline V CDR1 and CDR2: GTSNPN, SVGIG (reference sequence). The CDR3 spans 12 residues. Written as DNA, the CDR3 is TGTGCCTGGAAGACGGGGGGAACACTAGCTTTCTTT. Translated, it gives CAWKTGGTLAFF.

This chain uses TRBV7-3 with TRBJ1-1; the D is unclear. Trimming stripped 1 base from V and 5 bases from J, with 14 bases between. The CDR3 contains 15 residues. Germline-derived CDR1 and CDR2 are SGHTA and FQGTGA. CDR3: CASSLIGGLRTEAFF. The CDR3 DNA is TGTGCCAGCAGCTTAATAGGTGGACTGCGGACTGAAGCTTTCTTT. Together with reference TRBV7-3 and TRBJ1-1, the CDR3 gives the full variable domain: GAGVSQTPSNKVTEKGKYVELRCDPISGHTALYWYRQSLGQGPEFLIYFQGTGAADDSGLPNDRFFAVRPEGSVSTLKIQRTERGDSAVYLCASSLIGGLRTEAFFGQGTRLTVV.

The rearrangement uses TRBV12-2 and TRBJ2-5; the table's TRBD1 call for D was not verified on the DNA. TRBV12-2 has pseudogene status. The CDR3 runs to 14 residues. The CDR3 spells CASLPGLDQETQYF. The CDR3 region has the DNA TGTGCAAGTCTCCCTGGGCTGGACCAAGAGACCCAGTACTTC.

As DNA, the CDR3 is TGTGCCAGCAGCTTAGCATCCGGGGATGAAAAACTGTTTTTT. It translates to CASSLASGDEKLFF. The V and J genes are TRBV7-2 and TRBJ1-4; D is uncertain. Germline values: CDR1 SGHTA, CDR2 FQGNSA. The V end lost 0 bases, the J end lost 6 bases, and 8 bases lay between the germline ends. The CDR3 is 14 residues long.

This chain connects TRBV2 to TRBJ1-4; D is ambiguous. The CDR3 sequence is 16 residues long. The V gene lost 1 base and the J gene lost 11 bases, with 20 bases spanning the gap. Germline CDR1 and CDR2: SNHLY and FYNNEI. CDR3: CASSEVRATRLRKLFF. The CDR3 DNA sequence: TGTGCCAGCAGTGAAGTAAGGGCGACACGGCTGCGGAAACTGTTTTTT.

This clone was observed once. The rearrangement joins TRBV19 to TRBJ1-2, with D uncertain. The CDR3 sequence is 13 residues long. Trimming took off 6 bases at V and 7 bases at J, with 15 bases between the two ends. The germline gives CDR1 LNHDA, CDR2 SQIVND (reference sequence). The CDR3 protein is CASRFREGGGYTF. The CDR3 nucleotides read TGTGCCAGTAGGTTCCGAGAGGGAGGTGGCTACACCTTC.

The chain recombines TRBV15 with TRBJ1-2; 11 positions agree with TRBD1. CDR3 length: 18 amino acids. In germline, CDR1 is LNHNV, CDR2 YYDKDF (reference sequence). Trimming at V came to 2 bases and at J to 4 bases, leaving 12 bases not matched to a gene. The CDR3 here is CATSRKADRGPRGYGYTF. Written as DNA, the CDR3 is TGTGCCACCAGCAGAAAAGCGGACAGGGGGCCCAGGGGCTATGGCTACACCTTC.

V is TRBV2 and J is TRBJ2-7; D gene ambiguous. This CDR3 contains 12 residues. Germline values: CDR1 SNHLY, CDR2 FYNNEI. Trimming shortened V by 2 bases and J by 4 bases, and 6 bases separated the two germline ends. CDR3 amino acids: CASSESRYEQYF. CDR3 nucleotides: TGTGCCAGCAGTGAATCTCGATACGAGCAGTACTTC.

This clone was observed a handful of times. The chain joins TRBV4-1 to TRBJ2-3; TRBD2 agrees at 9 bases. The CDR3 spans 16 residues. V shed 0 bases and J 0 bases; nucleotides not matched to a gene: 1. CDR1 is MGHRA, CDR2 YSYEKL, per germline. CDR3 sequence (DNA): TGCGCCAGCAGCCAAGAAAGCGGGGGGAGCACAGATACGCAGTATTTT. Amino acid sequence: CASSQESGGSTDTQYF.

This sequence joins TRBV9 and TRBJ1-2; D is possibly TRBD1 (6 bases). CDR1 is SGDLS and CDR2 is YYNGEE in the germline V gene. The CDR3 covers 14 residues. Trimming left V 0 bases short and J 3 bases short, with 9 bases between. CDR3 nucleotides: TGTGCCAGCAGCGTAGAACAGGGTCACTATGGCTACACCTTC. This codes for CASSVEQGHYGYTF.